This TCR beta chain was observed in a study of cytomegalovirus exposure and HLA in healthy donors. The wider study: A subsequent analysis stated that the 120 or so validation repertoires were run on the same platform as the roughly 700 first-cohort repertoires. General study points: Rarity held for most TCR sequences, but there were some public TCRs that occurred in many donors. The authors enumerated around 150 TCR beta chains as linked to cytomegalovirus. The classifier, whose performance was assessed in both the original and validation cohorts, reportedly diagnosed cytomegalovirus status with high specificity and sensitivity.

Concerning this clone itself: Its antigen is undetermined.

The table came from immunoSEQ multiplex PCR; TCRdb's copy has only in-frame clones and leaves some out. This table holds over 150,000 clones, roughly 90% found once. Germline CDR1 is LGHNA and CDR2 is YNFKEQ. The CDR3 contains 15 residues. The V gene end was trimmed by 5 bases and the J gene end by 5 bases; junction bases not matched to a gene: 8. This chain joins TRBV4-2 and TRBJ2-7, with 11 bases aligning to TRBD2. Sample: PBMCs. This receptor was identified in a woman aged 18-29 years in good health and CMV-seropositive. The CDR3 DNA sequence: TGTGCCAGCAGCGAACACCCGGGACTAGCGGACGAGCAGTACTTC. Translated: CASSEHPGLADEQYF.